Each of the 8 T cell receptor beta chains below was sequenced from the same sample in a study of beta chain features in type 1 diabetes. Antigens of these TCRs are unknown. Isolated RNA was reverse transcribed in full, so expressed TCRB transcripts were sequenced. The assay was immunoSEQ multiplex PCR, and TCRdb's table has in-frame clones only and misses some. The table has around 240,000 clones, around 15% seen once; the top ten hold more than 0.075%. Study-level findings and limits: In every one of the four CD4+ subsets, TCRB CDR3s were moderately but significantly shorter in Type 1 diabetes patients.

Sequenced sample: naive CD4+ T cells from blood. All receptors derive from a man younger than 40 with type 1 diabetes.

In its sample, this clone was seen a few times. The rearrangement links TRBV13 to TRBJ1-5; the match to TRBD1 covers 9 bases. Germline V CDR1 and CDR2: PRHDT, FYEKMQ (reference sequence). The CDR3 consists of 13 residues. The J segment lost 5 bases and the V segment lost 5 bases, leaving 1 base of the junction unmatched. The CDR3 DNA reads TGTGCCAGCAGCCGGGACAGGGATCAGCCCCAGCATTTT. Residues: CASSRDRDQPQHF.

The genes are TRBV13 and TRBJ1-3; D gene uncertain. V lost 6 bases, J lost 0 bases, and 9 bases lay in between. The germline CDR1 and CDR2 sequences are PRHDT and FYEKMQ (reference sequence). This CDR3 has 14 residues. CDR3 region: CASRRPSSGNTIYF. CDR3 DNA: TGTGCCAGCAGGCGGCCGAGCTCTGGAAACACCATATATTTT.

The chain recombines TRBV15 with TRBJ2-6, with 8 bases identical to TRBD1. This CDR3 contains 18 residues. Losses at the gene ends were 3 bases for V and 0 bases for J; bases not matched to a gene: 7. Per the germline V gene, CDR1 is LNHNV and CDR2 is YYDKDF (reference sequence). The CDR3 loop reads CATSRKGQASSGANVLTF. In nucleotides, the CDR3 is TGTGCCACCAGCAGGAAGGGACAGGCGTCCTCTGGGGCCAACGTCCTGACTTTC. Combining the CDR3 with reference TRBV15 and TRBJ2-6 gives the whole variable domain DAMVIQNPRYQVTQFGKPVTLSCSQTLNHNVMYWYQQKSSQAPKLLFHYYDKDFNNEADTPDNFQSRRPNTSFCFLDIRSPGLGDTAMYLCATSRKGQASSGANVLTFGAGSRLTVL.

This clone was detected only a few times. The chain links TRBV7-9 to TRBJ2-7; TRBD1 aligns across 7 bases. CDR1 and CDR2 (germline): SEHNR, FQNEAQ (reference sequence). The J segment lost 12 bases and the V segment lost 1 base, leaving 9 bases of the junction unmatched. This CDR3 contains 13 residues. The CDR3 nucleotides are TGTGCCAGCAGCTTAGGACTTGTGGGACAGCCGTACTTC. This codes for CASSLGLVGQPYF.

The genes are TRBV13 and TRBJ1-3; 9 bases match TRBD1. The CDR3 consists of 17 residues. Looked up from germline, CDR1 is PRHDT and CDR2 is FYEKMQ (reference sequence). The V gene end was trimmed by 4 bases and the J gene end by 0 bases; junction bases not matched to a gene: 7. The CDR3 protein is CASSSVGQGSSGNTIYF. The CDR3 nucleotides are TGTGCCAGCAGCTCCGTCGGACAGGGGAGCTCTGGAAACACCATATATTTT.

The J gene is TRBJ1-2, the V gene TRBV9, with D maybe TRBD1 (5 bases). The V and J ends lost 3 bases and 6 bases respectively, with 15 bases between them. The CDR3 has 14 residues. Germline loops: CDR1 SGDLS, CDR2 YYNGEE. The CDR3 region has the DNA TGTGCCAGCAGCGCGACCTCAGGGAGGAATGGCTACACCTTC. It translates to CASSATSGRNGYTF.

CDR3 DNA: TGCGCCAGCAGCCAAGGGTACAGCGTACCCTACGAGCAGTACTTC. It is translated as CASSQGYSVPYEQYF. The chain employs TRBV4-3 and TRBJ2-7; D is undetermined. Trimming stripped 1 base from V and 2 bases from J, with 12 bases between. Germline V gives CDR1 LGHNA, CDR2 YSLEER. The length of the CDR3 is 15 residues.

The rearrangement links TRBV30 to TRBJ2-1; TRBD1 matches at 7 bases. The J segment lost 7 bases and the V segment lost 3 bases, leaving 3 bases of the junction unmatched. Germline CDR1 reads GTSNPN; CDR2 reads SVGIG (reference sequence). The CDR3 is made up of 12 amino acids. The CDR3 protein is CAWSGTANEQFF. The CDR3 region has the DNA TGTGCCTGGAGCGGGACAGCTAATGAGCAGTTCTTC.